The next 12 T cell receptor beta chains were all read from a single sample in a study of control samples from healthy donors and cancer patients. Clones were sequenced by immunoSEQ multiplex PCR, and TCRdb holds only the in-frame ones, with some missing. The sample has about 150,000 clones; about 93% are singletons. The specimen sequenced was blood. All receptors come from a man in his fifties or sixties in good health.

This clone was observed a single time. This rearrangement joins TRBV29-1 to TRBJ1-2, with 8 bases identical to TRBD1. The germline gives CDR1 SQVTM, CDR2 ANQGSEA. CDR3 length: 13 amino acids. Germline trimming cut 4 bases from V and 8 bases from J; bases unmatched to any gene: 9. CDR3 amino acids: CSVATGGPQGYTF. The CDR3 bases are TGCAGCGTTGCTACAGGGGGACCTCAGGGCTACACCTTC.

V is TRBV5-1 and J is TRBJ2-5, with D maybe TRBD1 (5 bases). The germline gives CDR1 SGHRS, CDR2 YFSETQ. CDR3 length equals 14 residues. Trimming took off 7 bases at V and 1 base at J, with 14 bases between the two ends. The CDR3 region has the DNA TGCGCCAGCTCCCGGACATCAGTCCAAGAGACCCAGTACTTC. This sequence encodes CASSRTSVQETQYF.

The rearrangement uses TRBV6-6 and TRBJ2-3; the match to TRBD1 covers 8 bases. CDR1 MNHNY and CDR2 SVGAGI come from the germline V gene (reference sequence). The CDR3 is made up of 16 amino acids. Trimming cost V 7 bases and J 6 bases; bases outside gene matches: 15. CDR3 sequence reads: CASTNRGTGGRDTQYF. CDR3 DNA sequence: TGTGCCAGCACCAACCGGGGGACAGGTGGCAGGGATACGCAGTATTTT.

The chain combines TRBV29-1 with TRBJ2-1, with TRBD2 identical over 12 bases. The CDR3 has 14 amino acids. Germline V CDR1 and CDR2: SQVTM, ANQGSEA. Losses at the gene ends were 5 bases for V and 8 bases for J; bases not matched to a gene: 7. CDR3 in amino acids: CSVTTSGRTDEQFF. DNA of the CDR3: TGCAGCGTTACGACTAGCGGGAGAACAGATGAGCAGTTCTTC.

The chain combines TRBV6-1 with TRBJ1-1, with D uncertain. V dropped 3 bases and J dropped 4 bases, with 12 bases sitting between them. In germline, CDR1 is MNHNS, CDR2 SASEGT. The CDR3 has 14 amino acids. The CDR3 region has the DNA TGTGCCAGCAGTGACCCTTTCCGGGGCACTGAAGCTTTCTTT. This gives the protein CASSDPFRGTEAFF.

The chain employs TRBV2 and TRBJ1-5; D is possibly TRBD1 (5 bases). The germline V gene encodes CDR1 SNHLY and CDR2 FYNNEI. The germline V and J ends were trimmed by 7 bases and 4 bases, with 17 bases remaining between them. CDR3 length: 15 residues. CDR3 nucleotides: TGTGCCAGCACCCGAGAGGGGACGGAAAATCAGCCCCAGCATTTT. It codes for CASTREGTENQPQHF.

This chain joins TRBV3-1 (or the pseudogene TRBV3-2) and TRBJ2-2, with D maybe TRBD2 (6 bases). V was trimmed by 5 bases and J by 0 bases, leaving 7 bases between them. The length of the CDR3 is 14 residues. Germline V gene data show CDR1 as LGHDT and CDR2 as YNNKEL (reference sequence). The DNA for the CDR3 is TGTGCCAGCAGCTGGAGGGCGAACACCGGGGAGCTGTTTTTT. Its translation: CASSWRANTGELFF.

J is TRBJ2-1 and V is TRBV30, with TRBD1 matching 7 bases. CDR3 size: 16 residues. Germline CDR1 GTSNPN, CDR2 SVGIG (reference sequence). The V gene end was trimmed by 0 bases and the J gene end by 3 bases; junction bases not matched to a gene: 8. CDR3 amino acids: CAWSVKQGPRYNEQFF. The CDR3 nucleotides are TGTGCCTGGAGTGTCAAACAGGGGCCACGCTACAATGAGCAGTTCTTC.

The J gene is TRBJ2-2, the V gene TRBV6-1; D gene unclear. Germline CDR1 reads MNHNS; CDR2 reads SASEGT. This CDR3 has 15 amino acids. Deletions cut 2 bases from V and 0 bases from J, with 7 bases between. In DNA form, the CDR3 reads TGTGCCAGCAGTGAACAGATCGCGAACACCGGGGAGCTGTTTTTT. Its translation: CASSEQIANTGELFF.

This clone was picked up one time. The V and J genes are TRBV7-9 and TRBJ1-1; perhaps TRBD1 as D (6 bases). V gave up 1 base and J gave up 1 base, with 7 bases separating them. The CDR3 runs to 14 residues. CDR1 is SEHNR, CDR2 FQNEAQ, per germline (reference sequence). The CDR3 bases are TGTGCCAGCAGCTTAGGGACAGCGAACACTGAAGCTTTCTTT. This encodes CASSLGTANTEAFF.

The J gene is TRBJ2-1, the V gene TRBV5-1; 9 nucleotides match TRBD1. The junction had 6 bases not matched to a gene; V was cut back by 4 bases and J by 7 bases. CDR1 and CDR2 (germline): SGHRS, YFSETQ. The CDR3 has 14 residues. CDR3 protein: CASSPSTGGNEQFF. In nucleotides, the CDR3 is TGCGCCAGCAGCCCTTCGACAGGGGGTAATGAGCAGTTCTTC. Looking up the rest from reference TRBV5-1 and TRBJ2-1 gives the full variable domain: KAGVTQTPRYLIKTRGQQVTLSCSPISGHRSVSWYQQTPGQGLQFLFEYFSETQRNKGNFPGRFSGRQFSNSRSEMNVSTLELGDSALYLCASSPSTGGNEQFFGPGTRLTVL.

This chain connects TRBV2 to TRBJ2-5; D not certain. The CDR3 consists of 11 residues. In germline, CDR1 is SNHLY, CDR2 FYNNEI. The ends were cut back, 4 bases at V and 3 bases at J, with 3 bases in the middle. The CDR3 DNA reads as TGTGCCAGCAGTGCTGAAGAGACCCAGTACTTC. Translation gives CASSAEETQYF.